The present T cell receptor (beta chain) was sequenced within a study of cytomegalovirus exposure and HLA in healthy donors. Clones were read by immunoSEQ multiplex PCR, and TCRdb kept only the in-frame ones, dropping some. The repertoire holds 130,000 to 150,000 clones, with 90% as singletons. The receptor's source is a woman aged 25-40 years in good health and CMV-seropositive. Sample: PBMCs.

CDR3 loop: CASDRKSRSLEGARYNEQFF. The CDR3, as DNA: TGTGCCAGCGACCGGAAATCACGATCTTTGGAAGGGGCTAGGTACAATGAGCAGTTCTTC. The V and J genes are TRBV4-2 and TRBJ2-1, with D possibly TRBD1 on 5 matching bases. There are 20 residues in the CDR3. V lost 8 bases, J lost 4 bases, and 33 bases lay in between. CDR1 and CDR2 (germline): LGHNA, YNFKEQ.